This T cell receptor beta chain was recorded in a study of neoadjuvant anti-PD-1 for oral cavity cancer. General study findings and limits: After neoadjuvant nivolumab, PBMC T cell clonality was significantly higher in non-responders than responders.

The time point denotes: after neoadjuvant nivolumab, at surgical resection. These oral cavity squamous cell carcinomas were HPV-negative and locally advanced. V lost 5 bases, J lost 2 bases, and 21 bases lay in between. CDR1 is SEHNR and CDR2 is FQNEAQ in the germline V gene (reference sequence). The CDR3 sequence is 17 residues long. This clone was found once. What it binds is unknown. The data were produced by immunoSEQ multiplex PCR, yet TCRdb's version contains in-frame clones alone and is incomplete. In the table there are about 42,000 clones, around 79% of which are singletons. The TCR originated in a person between 40 and 85 years old with oral cavity squamous cell carcinoma. Material: PBMCs, obtained after nivolumab (anti-PD-1) treatment. V usage is TRBV7-9 and J usage is TRBJ2-5; D is possibly TRBD2 (6 bases). CDR3 DNA sequence: TGTGCCAGCAGCGTCAATCGCGGGGCATTCGGGCAAGAGACCCAGTACTTC. Translating gives CASSVNRGAFGQETQYF.